The clone carrying this T cell receptor beta chain occurred many times. The antigen remains undetermined. The sample belongs to a study of neurological immune-mediated disorders. Study-wide findings and caveats: Private repertoires in all groups were suggested by the finding that expanded clones across subjects shared no CDR3 amino acid sequences.

The cDNA was synthesized by 5'RACE incorporating 10-nucleotide random UMIs. A single run covered 15-18 subjects with over 170 million TCR-beta sequences. TCRdb re-called the 5' RACE reads with MiXCR, one entry per CDR3 protein. This table holds 55,000 to 65,000 distinct CDR3 sequences, less than 4% found once. Germline CDR1 LGHNA, CDR2 YSLEER. This CDR3 has 17 residues. V was pared by 4 bases and J by 9 bases, with 12 bases of the junction left unmatched. Material for sequencing was PBMCs. The chain couples TRBV4-3 to TRBJ2-1, with 13 bases matching TRBD2. The sequence was collected from a woman aged 50 to 60 with multiple sclerosis. The CDR3 is CASSPQYGLAGVSEQFF. The CDR3 coding sequence is TGCGCCAGCAGCCCACAATACGGACTAGCGGGAGTGAGTGAGCAGTTCTTC.